A few counts support the clone carrying this TCR beta chain. Germline values: CDR1 SGHRS, CDR2 YFSETQ. This CDR3 has 12 amino acids. V dropped 0 bases and J dropped 7 bases, with 7 bases sitting between them. This sample was included in a study of T cells in Graves' hyperthyroidism and ophthalmopathy. TCR beta CDR3 regions were amplified from RNA. Researchers ran a first-round RT-PCR on the TCR CDR3 using the HTBI primer set. TCRdb re-analysed the multiplex PCR reads in MiXCR, keeping a single row per CDR3 protein. This sample has about 610,000 distinct CDR3 sequences; about 14% occur once, and the top ten carry around 4.1%.

The chain combines TRBV5-1 with TRBJ2-5, with unresolved D. Sequencing was carried out using blood. This clonotype was sampled from a woman between 40 and 50 years old with Graves' ophthalmopathy. The CDR3 region is CASSLDLGTQYF. The CDR3 nucleotides are TGCGCCAGCAGCTTGGATCTGGGGACCCAGTACTTC.